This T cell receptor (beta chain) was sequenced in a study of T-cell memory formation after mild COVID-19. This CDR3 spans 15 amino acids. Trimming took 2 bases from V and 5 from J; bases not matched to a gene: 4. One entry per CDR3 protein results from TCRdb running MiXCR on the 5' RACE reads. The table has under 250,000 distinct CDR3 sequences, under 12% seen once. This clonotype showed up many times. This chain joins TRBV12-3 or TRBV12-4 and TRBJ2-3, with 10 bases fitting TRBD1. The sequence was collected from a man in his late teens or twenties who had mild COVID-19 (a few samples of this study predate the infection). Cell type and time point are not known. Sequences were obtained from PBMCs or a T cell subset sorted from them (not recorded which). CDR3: CASSLRQGAGDTQYF. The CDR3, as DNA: TGTGCCAGCAGTTTAAGACAGGGGGCAGGAGATACGCAGTATTTT.